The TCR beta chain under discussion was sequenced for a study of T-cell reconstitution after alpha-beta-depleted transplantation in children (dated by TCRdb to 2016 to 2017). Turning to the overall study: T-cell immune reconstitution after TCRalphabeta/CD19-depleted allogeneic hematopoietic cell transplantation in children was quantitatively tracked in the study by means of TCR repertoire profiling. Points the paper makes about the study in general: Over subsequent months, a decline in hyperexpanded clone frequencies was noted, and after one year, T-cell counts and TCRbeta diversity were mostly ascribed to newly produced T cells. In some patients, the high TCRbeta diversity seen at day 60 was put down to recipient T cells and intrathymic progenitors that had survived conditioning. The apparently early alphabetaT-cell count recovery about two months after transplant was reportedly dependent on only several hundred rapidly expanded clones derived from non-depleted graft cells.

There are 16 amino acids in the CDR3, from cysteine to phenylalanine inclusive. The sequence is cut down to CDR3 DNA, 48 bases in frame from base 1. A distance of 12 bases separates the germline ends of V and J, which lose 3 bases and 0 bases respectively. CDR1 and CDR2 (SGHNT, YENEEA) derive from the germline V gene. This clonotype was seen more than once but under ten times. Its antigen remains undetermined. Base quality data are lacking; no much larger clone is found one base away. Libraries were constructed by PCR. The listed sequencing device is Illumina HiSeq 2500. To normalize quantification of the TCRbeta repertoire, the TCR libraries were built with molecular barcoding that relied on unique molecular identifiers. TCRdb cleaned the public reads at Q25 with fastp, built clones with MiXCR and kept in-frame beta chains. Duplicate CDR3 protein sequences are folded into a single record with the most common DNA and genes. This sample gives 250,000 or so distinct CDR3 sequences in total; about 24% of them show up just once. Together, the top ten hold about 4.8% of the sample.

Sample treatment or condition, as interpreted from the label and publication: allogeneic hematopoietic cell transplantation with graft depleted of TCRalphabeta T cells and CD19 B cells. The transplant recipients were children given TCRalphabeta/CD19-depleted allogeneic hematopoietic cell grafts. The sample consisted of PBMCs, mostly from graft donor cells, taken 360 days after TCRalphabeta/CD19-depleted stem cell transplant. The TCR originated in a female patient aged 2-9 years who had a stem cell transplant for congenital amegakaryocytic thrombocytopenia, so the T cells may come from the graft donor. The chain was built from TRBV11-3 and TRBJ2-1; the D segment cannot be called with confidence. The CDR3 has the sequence CASSFRASNSYNEQFF. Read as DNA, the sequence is TGTGCCAGCAGCTTCCGAGCGTCCAACTCCTACAATGAGCAGTTCTTC.